This T cell receptor (beta chain) was documented in a study of T cell changes during pregnancy in multiple sclerosis. Method: immunoSEQ multiplex PCR; TCRdb's copy keeps in-frame clones and lacks some. This sample has 50,000 to 75,000 clones, with 80% to 95% found just once. The germline V gene encodes CDR1 SGHNT and CDR2 YYREEE (reference sequence). The CDR3 loop spans 15 amino acids. Losses at the gene ends were 6 bases for V and 3 bases for J; bases not matched to a gene: 10. The V and J genes are TRBV5-4 and TRBJ1-2, with 8 nucleotides matching TRBD1. Sequencing used peripheral blood, obtained in the third trimester of pregnancy. This receptor was identified in a female donor in good health, enrolled as a control in a pregnancy study. The chain's CDR3 is CASTHPDRGHYGYTF. CDR3 sequence (DNA): TGTGCCAGCACCCACCCCGACAGGGGACACTATGGCTACACCTTC. The full variable domain, with the rest looked up from reference TRBV5-4 and TRBJ1-2, is ETGVTQSPTHLIKTRGQQVTLRCSSQSGHNTVSWYQQALGQGPQFIFQYYREEENGRGNFPPRFSGLQFPNYSSELNVNALELDDSALYLCASTHPDRGHYGYTFGSGTRLTVV.